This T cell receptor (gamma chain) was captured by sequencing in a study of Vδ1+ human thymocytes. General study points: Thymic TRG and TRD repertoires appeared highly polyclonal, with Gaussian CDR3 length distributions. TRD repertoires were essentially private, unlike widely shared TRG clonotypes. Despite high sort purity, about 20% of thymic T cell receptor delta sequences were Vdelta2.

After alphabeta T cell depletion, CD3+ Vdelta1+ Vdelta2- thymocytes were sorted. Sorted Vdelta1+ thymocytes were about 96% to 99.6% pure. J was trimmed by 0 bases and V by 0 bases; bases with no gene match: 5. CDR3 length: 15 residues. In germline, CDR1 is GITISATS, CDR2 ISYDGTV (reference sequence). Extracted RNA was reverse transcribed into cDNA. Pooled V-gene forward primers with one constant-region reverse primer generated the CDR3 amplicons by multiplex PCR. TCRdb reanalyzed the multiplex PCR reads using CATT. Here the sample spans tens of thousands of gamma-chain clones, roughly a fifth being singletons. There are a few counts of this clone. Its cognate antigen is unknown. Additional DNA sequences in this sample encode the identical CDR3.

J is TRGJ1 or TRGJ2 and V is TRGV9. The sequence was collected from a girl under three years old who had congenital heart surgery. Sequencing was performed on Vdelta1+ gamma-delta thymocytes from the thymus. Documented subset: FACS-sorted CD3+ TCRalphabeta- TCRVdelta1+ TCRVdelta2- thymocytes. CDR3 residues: CALWEVLSNYYKKLF. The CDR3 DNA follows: TGTGCCTTGTGGGAGGTGCTTTCGAATTATTATAAGAAACTCTTT.